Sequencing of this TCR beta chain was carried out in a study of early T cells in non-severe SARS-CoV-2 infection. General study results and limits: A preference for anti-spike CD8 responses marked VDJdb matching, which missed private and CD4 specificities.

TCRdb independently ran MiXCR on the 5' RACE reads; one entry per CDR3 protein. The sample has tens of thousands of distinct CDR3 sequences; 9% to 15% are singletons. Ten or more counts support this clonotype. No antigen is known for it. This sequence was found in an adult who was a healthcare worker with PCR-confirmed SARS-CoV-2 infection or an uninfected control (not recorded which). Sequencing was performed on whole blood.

The CDR3 loop is CASSEGAGTSYEQYF. The CDR3 coding sequence is TGTGCCAGCAGTGAGGGAGCGGGGACCTCCTACGAGCAGTACTTC. This chain uses TRBV2 with TRBJ2-7; 7 positions match TRBD2. The germline V gene encodes CDR1 SNHLY and CDR2 FYNNEI. The CDR3 consists of 15 residues. V lost 3 bases and J lost 0; bases outside the gene matches: 5.